What follows are 20 T cell receptor beta chains derived from one specimen sequenced in a study of T cells expressing NK-cell markers. TCRdb reworked the 5' RACE reads into one entry per CDR3 protein, no DNA. Recorded for this sample: 200,000 to 300,000 distinct CDR3 sequences. The sample comprised blood T cells: a sorted CD56 or NKG2C T cell subset, CD4+ or CD8+ T cells, or bulk PBMC T cells (not recorded which). Receptor source: a young man in good health.

The J gene is TRBJ1-5, the V gene TRBV4-2; TCRdb's D call of TRBD1 is untestable without DNA. Per germline, CDR1 LGHNA and CDR2 YNFKEQ. The CDR3 spans 15 residues. The CDR3 sequence is CASSRLGGYNQPQHF.

The V and J genes are TRBV3-1 and TRBJ2-1; TCRdb's assignment of TRBD2 cannot be checked, as there is no DNA. This CDR3 has 17 amino acids. Germline-derived CDR1 and CDR2 are LGHDT and YNNKEL (reference sequence). The CDR3 region is CASSQDLGGIIVGEQFF.

This rearrangement joins TRBV11-2 to TRBJ2-5; TCRdb calls TRBD1, which cannot be checked without DNA. CDR3 length equals 13 residues. Germline CDR1 reads SGHAT; CDR2 reads FQNNGV. CDR3 residues: CASSPMSGRTQYF.

The chain combines TRBV20-1 with TRBJ1-1; TCRdb indicates TRBD1, and absent DNA this call remains unverified. The CDR3 has 14 residues. Germline V CDR1 and CDR2: DFQATT, SNEGSKA (reference sequence). CDR3 amino acids: CSATGTGGASEAFF.

The V gene is TRBV5-4, the J gene TRBJ2-7. Germline CDR1 SGHNT, CDR2 YYREEE (reference sequence). This CDR3 has 13 residues. CDR3 residues: CASQEDGEYEQYF.

The rearrangement links TRBV4-1 to TRBJ2-1; there is no DNA to check the TCRdb D call of TRBD2. CDR3 size: 19 residues. Germline CDR1 and CDR2: MGHRA and YSYEKL. CDR3 region: CASSQDRGATSADHNEQFF.

CDR3 in amino acids: CASSVGGGGETQYF. The chain uses TRBV9 and TRBJ2-5; the D call from TCRdb, TRBD2, cannot be confirmed without DNA. CDR1 is SGDLS, CDR2 YYNGEE, per germline. The CDR3 sequence is 14 residues long.

The V gene is TRBV2, the J gene TRBJ2-1. Germline V gives CDR1 SNHLY, CDR2 FYNNEI. The CDR3 length is 13 residues. Here the CDR3 reads CASKMDGTNEQFF.

The chain uses TRBV6-5 and TRBJ1-5. The germline CDR1 and CDR2 sequences are MNHEY and SVGAGI. The CDR3 extends over 15 amino acids. CDR3 loop: CASSSQVPSNQPQHF.

This sequence joins TRBV11-1 and TRBJ2-6; TCRdb selects TRBD1, and the lack of DNA leaves this call unchecked. This CDR3 contains 17 residues. CDR1 SGHAT and CDR2 FQDESV come from the germline V gene (reference sequence). The CDR3 protein is CASSDRDRGHGANVLTF. The full variable domain, completed using reference TRBV11-1 and TRBJ2-6, is EAEVAQSPRYKITEKSQAVAFWCDPISGHATLYWYRQILGQGPELLVQFQDESVVDDSQLPKDRFSAERLKGVDSTLKIQPAELGDSAMYLCASSDRDRGHGANVLTFGAGSRLTVL.

The rearrangement links TRBV6-5 to TRBJ2-3; TCRdb picks TRBD1, but there is no DNA to check that call. The germline CDR1 and CDR2 sequences are MNHEY and SVGAGI. CDR3 size: 16 residues. The CDR3 region is CASSYSGRVPQDTQYF.

The chain carries TRBV7-3 and TRBJ2-6. Germline lookup yields CDR1 SGHTA and CDR2 FQGTGA. CDR3 length: 15 amino acids. The CDR3 protein is CASSSRQAGANVLTF. Variable domain in full (rest from reference TRBV7-3 and TRBJ2-6): GAGVSQTPSNKVTEKGKYVELRCDPISGHTALYWYRQSLGQGPEFLIYFQGTGAADDSGLPNDRFFAVRPEGSVSTLKIQRTERGDSAVYLCASSSRQAGANVLTFGAGSRLTVL.

This chain links TRBV20-1 with TRBJ2-5; the TCRdb call, TRBD2, lacks DNA for checking. The length of the CDR3 is 17 residues. The germline V gene encodes CDR1 DFQATT and CDR2 SNEGSKA (reference sequence). Here the CDR3 reads CSARASTSGGRGETQYF.

V gene TRBV2 combines with J gene TRBJ2-1; TCRdb names TRBD1, which stays unverified in the absence of DNA. The CDR3 has 12 amino acids. Germline lookup yields CDR1 SNHLY and CDR2 FYNNEI. The CDR3 sequence: CASNEGENEQFF.

V and J are TRBV20-1 and TRBJ1-6; TCRdb selects TRBD1, and the lack of DNA leaves this call unchecked. This CDR3 is 16 amino acids long. Germline V CDR1 and CDR2: DFQATT, SNEGSKA (reference sequence). The CDR3 is CSARRQGLGYNSPLHF.

This chain uses TRBV11-2 with TRBJ2-7; the TRBD2 assignment by TCRdb is unverifiable without DNA. Germline V gene sequence: CDR1 SGHAT, CDR2 FQNNGV. The CDR3 runs 16 residues. The chain's CDR3 is CASSLRGLAGVDEQYF. The full variable domain, with the rest looked up from reference TRBV11-2 and TRBJ2-7, is EAGVAQSPRYKIIEKRQSVAFWCNPISGHATLYWYQQILGQGPKLLIQFQNNGVVDDSQLPKDRFSAERLKGVDSTLKIQPAKLEDSAVYLCASSLRGLAGVDEQYFGPGTRLTVT.

The chain links TRBV6-2 or TRBV6-3 to TRBJ2-3; TCRdb gives TRBD1 as the D gene, but with no DNA this cannot be confirmed. The germline CDR1 and CDR2 sequences are MNHEY and SVGEGT. The CDR3 has 12 residues. This chain's CDR3 is CASERAGTSQYF.

The V call is TRBV7-2, the J call TRBJ2-2; TCRdb gives TRBD1 as the D gene, but with no DNA this cannot be confirmed. The CDR3 extends over 15 amino acids. Germline values: CDR1 SGHTA, CDR2 FQGNSA. The chain's CDR3 is CASSETGPMAGELFF.

The chain combines TRBV29-1 with TRBJ1-1; TCRdb selects TRBD1, and the lack of DNA leaves this call unchecked. Germline V gives CDR1 SQVTM, CDR2 ANQGSEA. The CDR3 consists of 15 residues. The CDR3: CSVGNGDRGRTEAFF.

The chain has TRBV5-1 and TRBJ1-5; TCRdb indicates TRBD1, and absent DNA this call remains unverified. This CDR3 is 16 amino acids long. Germline values: CDR1 SGHRS, CDR2 YFSETQ. CDR3 amino acids: CASSLGRTGTRQPQHF.